This TCR beta chain was recorded in a study of blood T cell repertoires in COVID-19. CDR3 length: 11 residues. V gave up 3 bases and J gave up 7 bases, with 4 bases separating them. Germline values: CDR1 LGHNA, CDR2 YNFKEQ. TCRdb's table, derived via immunoSEQ multiplex PCR, lists solely in-frame clones and lacks some. The repertoire consists of 390,000 or so clones, with around 87% occurring once and the leading ten covering approximately 1%. Clinical history as reported by participants underpinned cohort assignment. The material sequenced was PBMCs or T cells enriched from blood (not recorded which). The V gene is TRBV4-2, the J gene TRBJ2-1; no reliable D call. The sequence derives from a man aged 18 to 29 who had recovered from COVID-19. In DNA form, the CDR3 reads TGTGCCAGCAGCCAGAGAAATGAGCAGTTCTTC. The encoded protein is CASSQRNEQFF.